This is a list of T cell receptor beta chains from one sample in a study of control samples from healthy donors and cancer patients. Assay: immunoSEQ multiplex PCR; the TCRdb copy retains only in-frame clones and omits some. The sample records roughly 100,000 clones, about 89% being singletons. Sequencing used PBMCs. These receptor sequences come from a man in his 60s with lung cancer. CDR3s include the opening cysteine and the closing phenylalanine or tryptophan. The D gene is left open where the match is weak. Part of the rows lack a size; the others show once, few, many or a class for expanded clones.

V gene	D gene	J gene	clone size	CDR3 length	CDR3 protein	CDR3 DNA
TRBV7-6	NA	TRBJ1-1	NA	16	CASSVNAGTLNTEAFF	TGTGCCAGCAGCGTCAACGCCGGGACACTTAACACTGAAGCTTTCTTT
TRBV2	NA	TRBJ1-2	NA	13	CASSRIPNYGYTF	TGTGCCAGCAGCCGGATTCCTAACTATGGCTACACCTTC
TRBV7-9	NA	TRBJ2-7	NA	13	CASSLPSGYEQYF	TGTGCCAGCAGCCTTCCCTCTGGGTACGAGCAGTACTTC
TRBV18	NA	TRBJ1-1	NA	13	CASSRGLNTEAFF	TGTGCCAGCTCCCGCGGACTGAACACTGAAGCTTTCTTT
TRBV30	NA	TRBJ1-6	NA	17	CAWKWEEGSSYNSPLHF	TGTGCCTGGAAGTGGGAGGAGGGAAGCTCCTATAATTCACCCCTCCACTTT
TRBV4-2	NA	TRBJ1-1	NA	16	CASSQGLSVLNTEAFF	TGTGCCAGCAGCCAAGGACTATCAGTACTTAACACTGAAGCTTTCTTT
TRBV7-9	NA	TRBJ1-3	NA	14	CASSPISSGNTIYF	TGTGCCAGCAGTCCTATAAGCTCTGGAAACACCATATATTTT
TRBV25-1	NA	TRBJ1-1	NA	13	CASSVRVQGEAFF	TGTGCCAGCAGTGTGAGGGTGCAGGGCGAAGCTTTCTTT
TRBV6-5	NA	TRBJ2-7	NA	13	CASSPRTGKEQYF	TGTGCCAGCAGTCCTCGGACGGGGAAGGAGCAGTACTTC
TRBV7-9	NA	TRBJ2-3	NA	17	CASSLAPDTSSTDTQYF	TGTGCCAGCAGCTTAGCTCCAGACACCTCTAGCACAGATACGCAGTATTTT
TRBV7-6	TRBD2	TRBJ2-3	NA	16	CASSFSYSGGADTQYF	TGTGCCAGCAGCTTTAGCTATTCGGGAGGCGCGGATACGCAGTATTTT
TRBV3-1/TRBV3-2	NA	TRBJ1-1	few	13	CASSPQRETEAFF	TGTGCCAGCAGCCCTCAACGGGAGACTGAAGCTTTCTTT
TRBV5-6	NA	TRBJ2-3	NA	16	CASSPVTGGGTDTQYF	TGTGCCAGCAGCCCCGTCACTGGAGGAGGCACAGATACGCAGTATTTT
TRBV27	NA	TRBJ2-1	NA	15	CASSLTFGYYNEQFF	TGTGCCAGCAGTTTAACCTTTGGATACTACAATGAGCAGTTCTTC
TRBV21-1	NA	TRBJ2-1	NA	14	CALGPNRSYNEQFF	TGTGCCCTGGGACCGAACCGCTCCTACAATGAGCAGTTCTTC
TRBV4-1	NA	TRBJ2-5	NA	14	CASSQSYGGETQYF	TGCGCCAGCAGCCAGTCGTACGGCGGGGAGACCCAGTACTTC
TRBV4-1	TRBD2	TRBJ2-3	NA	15	CASSRQRGDTDTQYF	TGCGCCAGCAGCCGGCAGCGGGGGGACACAGATACGCAGTATTTT
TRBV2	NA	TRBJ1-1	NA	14	CASGKSGTIPEAFF	TGTGCCAGCGGAAAGTCCGGGACAATTCCTGAAGCTTTCTTT
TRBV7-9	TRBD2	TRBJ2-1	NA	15	CASSLKGLARNEQFF	TGTGCCAGCAGCCTTAAGGGACTAGCACGCAATGAGCAGTTCTTC
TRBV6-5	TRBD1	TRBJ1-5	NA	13	CASRDRGSQPQHF	TGTGCCAGCAGGGACAGGGGAAGTCAGCCCCAGCATTTT
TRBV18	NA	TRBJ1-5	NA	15	CASSLGTVRNQPQHF	TGTGCCAGCTCACTGGGGACCGTCCGCAATCAGCCCCAGCATTTT
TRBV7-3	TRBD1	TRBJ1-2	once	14	CASSLQQGHYGYTF	TGTGCCAGCAGCTTACAACAGGGGCACTATGGCTACACCTTC
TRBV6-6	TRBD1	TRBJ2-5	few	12	CASSYGTGAQYF	TGTGCCAGCAGTTACGGGACAGGGGCCCAGTACTTC